A selection of T cell receptor beta chains follows, all from one sample in a study of Graves' ophthalmopathy and Graves' hyperthyroidism. TCRdb used MiXCR to reprocess the multiplex PCR reads, holding one entry per CDR3 protein. Among about 740,000 distinct CDR3 sequences listed, 35% to 50% were seen once. The source material was peripheral blood. Receptor source: an adult man with Graves' ophthalmopathy. Both conserved end residues are part of each CDR3. Fields, in order: clone size, D gene, V gene, J gene, CDR3 DNA, CDR3 protein. A D gene is named only where the DNA matches it firmly. Size is omitted from some rows. Given values are once, few, many or a class for expanded clones.

abundance: .
d_gene: .
v_gene: TRBV29-1
j_gene: TRBJ2-3
CDR3nt: TGCAGCGTCGGTCTTACAGATACGCAGTATTTT
CDR3aa: CSVGLTDTQYF

abundance: few
d_gene: .
v_gene: TRBV6-6
j_gene: TRBJ2-5
CDR3nt: TGTGCCAGCAGTACCAGAACTAGCTCGGAGACCCAGTACTTC
CDR3aa: CASSTRTSSETQYF

abundance: many
d_gene: .
v_gene: TRBV7-9
j_gene: TRBJ1-5
CDR3nt: TGCGCCAGCAGCTTGGCAGGGGGCAATCAGCCCCAGCATTTT
CDR3aa: CASSLAGGNQPQHF

abundance: few
d_gene: .
v_gene: TRBV11-1
j_gene: TRBJ2-3
CDR3nt: TGTGCCAGCAGCTTGTGGGGCACAGATACGCAGTATTTT
CDR3aa: CASSLWGTDTQYF

abundance: many
d_gene: .
v_gene: TRBV10-3
j_gene: TRBJ2-2
CDR3nt: TGTGCCATCAGCGTCACCGGGGAGCTGTTTTTT
CDR3aa: CAISVTGELFF

abundance: .
d_gene: TRBD1
v_gene: TRBV2
j_gene: TRBJ1-2
CDR3nt: TGTGCCAGCAGTACCGGGACAGGGAGTACTGGCTACACCTTC
CDR3aa: CASSTGTGSTGYTF

abundance: .
d_gene: .
v_gene: TRBV9
j_gene: TRBJ2-6
CDR3nt: TGTGCCAGCAGCCCAGTCAGCAACTCTGGGGCCAACGTCCTGACTTTC
CDR3aa: CASSPVSNSGANVLTF

abundance: few
d_gene: .
v_gene: TRBV20-1
j_gene: TRBJ1-4
CDR3nt: TGCAGTGCTGCCGGGGACCTCGCCGAGGAAAAACTGTTTTTT
CDR3aa: CSAAGDLAEEKLFF

abundance: few
d_gene: .
v_gene: TRBV5-8
j_gene: TRBJ2-5
CDR3nt: TGTGCCAGCAGCCCTATCCAAGAAGAGACCCAGTACTTC
CDR3aa: CASSPIQEETQYF

abundance: .
d_gene: .
v_gene: TRBV5-1
j_gene: TRBJ2-6
CDR3nt: TGCGCCAGCAGCTTTACCCAGGGATTTAGCGGCTCTGGGGCCAACGTCCTGACTTTC
CDR3aa: CASSFTQGFSGSGANVLTF

abundance: .
d_gene: .
v_gene: TRBV20-1
j_gene: TRBJ2-7
CDR3nt: TGCAGTGCTGCCGCAGGGCAGTCCTACGAGCAGTACTTC
CDR3aa: CSAAAGQSYEQYF

abundance: few
d_gene: .
v_gene: TRBV5-1
j_gene: TRBJ1-5
CDR3nt: TGCGCCAGCAGCCCCTATTCGGGGGGCAATCAGCCCCAGCATTTT
CDR3aa: CASSPYSGGNQPQHF

abundance: .
d_gene: TRBD1
v_gene: TRBV10-3
j_gene: TRBJ2-5
CDR3nt: TGTGCCATCAGGGGGACAGGAGGACAGGTCCCCCAAGAGACCCAGTACTTC
CDR3aa: CAIRGTGGQVPQETQYF

abundance: many
d_gene: .
v_gene: TRBV19
j_gene: TRBJ1-1
CDR3nt: TGTGCCAGTAGCCCAACAGGGCCTAGCACTGAAGCTTTCTTT
CDR3aa: CASSPTGPSTEAFF

abundance: .
d_gene: .
v_gene: TRBV25-1
j_gene: TRBJ1-2
CDR3nt: TGTGCCAGCAGTGCGGAAGGACGGGAAAACTATGGCTACACCTTC
CDR3aa: CASSAEGRENYGYTF

abundance: .
d_gene: TRBD1
v_gene: TRBV7-2
j_gene: TRBJ2-5
CDR3nt: TGTGCCAGCAGCTTAGCCGGGACAGGGTTTGCACAAGAGACCCAGTACTTC
CDR3aa: CASSLAGTGFAQETQYF

abundance: .
d_gene: TRBD1
v_gene: TRBV10-3
j_gene: TRBJ2-3
CDR3nt: TGTGCCATCAGGGGACAGGACACAGATACGCAGTATTTT
CDR3aa: CAIRGQDTDTQYF

abundance: .
d_gene: TRBD2
v_gene: TRBV10-3
j_gene: TRBJ2-2
CDR3nt: TGTGCCAGCAGTTACGAGCGGGGCTCCGGGGAGCTGTTTTTT
CDR3aa: CASSYERGSGELFF

abundance: many
d_gene: .
v_gene: TRBV9
j_gene: TRBJ1-6
CDR3nt: TGTGCCAGCAGCGATGGGCCTGATCCATGGCGCTATTCACCCCTCCACTTT
CDR3aa: CASSDGPDPWRYSPLHF